A selection of T cell receptor beta chains follows, all from one sample in a study of immune cell composition in non-small cell lung cancer. This table comes from immunoSEQ multiplex PCR, and its TCRdb copy is limited to in-frame clones, with some not included. The top ten hold about 11% of the sample, which has thousands of clones, around two thirds seen once. The specimen was non-adjacent lung tissue. Receptor source: a human donor with non-small cell lung cancer. Both conserved end residues are part of each CDR3. The D gene is left open where the match is weak. The listing skips clone size in some rows; elsewhere it reads once, few, many or a size class.

d_gene | abundance | j_gene | v_gene | CDR3aa | CDR3nt
TRBD1 | - | TRBJ2-2 | TRBV11-2 | CASSLIPQGAGTGELFF | TGTGCCAGCAGCCTAATCCCACAGGGGGCGGGAACCGGGGAGCTGTTTTTT
- | - | TRBJ2-1 | TRBV28 | CASRKMAGYNEQFF | TGTGCCAGCAGAAAGATGGCGGGTTACAATGAGCAGTTCTTC
- | - | TRBJ2-5 | TRBV11-3 | CASSLSSETQYF | TGTGCCAGCAGCTTGAGTAGCGAGACCCAGTACTTC
- | - | TRBJ2-6 | TRBV7-2 | CASSRQSSGANVLTF | TGTGCCAGCAGCCGACAGAGCTCTGGGGCCAACGTCCTGACTTTC
- | - | TRBJ1-3 | TRBV5-5 | CASSLHGAGNTIYF | TGTGCCAGCAGCTTGCACGGTGCTGGAAACACCATATATTTT
TRBD2 | - | TRBJ2-1 | TRBV28 | CASSTPRTSDNEQFF | TGTGCCAGCAGTACCCCCCGTACTAGCGACAATGAGCAGTTCTTC
- | once | TRBJ1-3 | TRBV15 | CATSRDPGAGNTIYF | TGTGCCACCAGCAGAGATCCAGGGGCCGGAAACACCATATATTTT
- | - | TRBJ2-7 | TRBV7-2 | CASSLEQGRQYF | TGTGCCAGCAGCTTAGAGCAGGGTCGGCAGTACTTC
- | medium-sized | TRBJ2-7 | TRBV15 | CATSRDSGTYHEQYF | TGTGCCACCAGCAGAGATTCCGGGACATACCACGAGCAGTACTTC
TRBD1 | - | TRBJ2-7 | TRBV7-2 | CASSLQQGIGEQYF | TGTGCCAGCAGCCTTCAACAGGGGATCGGGGAGCAGTACTTC
- | - | TRBJ2-1 | TRBV15 | CATSRDDLGGAFDEQFF | TGTGCCACCAGCAGAGATGATCTGGGGGGAGCGTTTGATGAGCAGTTCTTC
- | - | TRBJ2-7 | TRBV7-2 | CASSLTASGAYEQYF | TGTGCCAGCAGCTTAACTGCCTCGGGGGCCTACGAGCAGTACTTC
TRBD2 | - | TRBJ2-3 | TRBV9 | CASSVAGGQDTQYF | TGTGCCAGCAGCGTAGCGGGGGGTCAGGATACGCAGTATTTT
TRBD1 | - | TRBJ2-1 | TRBV27 | CASSQQGRYNEQFF | TGTGCCAGCAGCCAACAGGGGCGGTACAATGAGCAGTTCTTC
TRBD2 | - | TRBJ2-7 | TRBV9 | CASSPAGFYEQYF | TGTGCCAGCAGCCCAGCGGGGTTTTACGAGCAGTACTTC
TRBD1 | - | TRBJ1-1 | TRBV6-1 | CASTTGRNTEAFF | TGTGCCAGCACGACAGGGAGGAACACTGAAGCTTTCTTT
- | few | TRBJ2-7 | TRBV2 | CASKWAGYEQYF | TGTGCCAGCAAGTGGGCAGGTTACGAGCAGTACTTC
- | - | TRBJ1-4 | TRBV4-1 | CASSQDEAVNEKLFF | TGCGCCAGCAGCCAAGATGAGGCAGTTAATGAAAAACTGTTTTTT
TRBD1 | - | TRBJ1-2 | TRBV6-5 | CASSYSGGTGVYGYTF | TGTGCCAGCAGTTACTCTGGAGGGACAGGAGTATATGGCTACACCTTC
TRBD1 | - | TRBJ2-2 | TRBV7-2 | CAALIRGTAELFF | TGTGCAGCGCTTATCAGGGGGACAGCGGAGCTGTTTTTT
TRBD2 | - | TRBJ2-1 | TRBV5-1 | CASSQSGGLAEQFF | TGCGCCAGCAGCCAGTCGGGGGGGCTTGCAGAGCAGTTCTTC
- | few | TRBJ2-7 | TRBV2 | CASSEGRGREQYF | TGTGCCAGCAGTGAAGGTCGCGGCCGCGAGCAGTACTTC
TRBD2 | - | TRBJ2-1 | TRBV5-1 | CASSPTSAGEQFF | TGCGCCAGCAGCCCCACTAGCGCCGGTGAGCAGTTCTTC
- | - | TRBJ2-7 | TRBV11-2 | CASTHGFEQYF | TGTGCCAGCACCCACGGGTTCGAGCAGTACTTC
- | - | TRBJ1-5 | TRBV7-8 | CASSLFRTAGMGNQPQHF | TGTGCCAGCAGCTTATTTCGAACCGCAGGGATGGGCAATCAGCCCCAGCATTTT
- | - | TRBJ2-5 | TRBV5-1 | CASSLTRGRETQYF | TGCGCCAGCAGCTTGACCAGGGGTAGGGAGACCCAGTACTTC
TRBD2 | - | TRBJ2-2 | TRBV7-8 | CASTAGVDVLTGELFF | TGTGCCAGCACCGCGGGGGTCGACGTCCTCACCGGGGAGCTGTTTTTT